This T cell receptor (beta chain) was found in a study of PD-1 blockade in classical Hodgkin lymphoma. This table comes from immunoSEQ multiplex PCR, and its TCRdb copy is limited to in-frame clones, with some not included. The data contain 4,000 to 4,500 clones, about four fifths of them singletons. There was relapse after autologous stem cell transplantation in every patient, and there was variation in brentuximab vedotin exposure. The study purified CD4+ T cells from thawed PBMCs using magnetic negative selection. Losses at the gene ends were 5 bases for V and 9 bases for J; bases not matched to a gene: 11. CDR1 SGHRS and CDR2 YFSETQ come from the germline V gene. The CDR3 totals 15 residues.

The chain has TRBV5-1 and TRBJ2-7, with 13 bases matching TRBD2. The sequence was collected from a human donor with classical Hodgkin lymphoma. This specimen was CD4+ T cells from blood, taken at baseline. CDR3 in amino acids: CASRGLAGASMGQYF. CDR3 nucleotides: TGCGCCAGCAGAGGACTAGCGGGGGCCTCTATGGGGCAGTACTTC. The variable domain in full, completed from reference TRBV5-1 and TRBJ2-7, reads KAGVTQTPRYLIKTRGQQVTLSCSPISGHRSVSWYQQTPGQGLQFLFEYFSETQRNKGNFPGRFSGRQFSNSRSEMNVSTLELGDSALYLCASRGLAGASMGQYFGPGTRLTVT.